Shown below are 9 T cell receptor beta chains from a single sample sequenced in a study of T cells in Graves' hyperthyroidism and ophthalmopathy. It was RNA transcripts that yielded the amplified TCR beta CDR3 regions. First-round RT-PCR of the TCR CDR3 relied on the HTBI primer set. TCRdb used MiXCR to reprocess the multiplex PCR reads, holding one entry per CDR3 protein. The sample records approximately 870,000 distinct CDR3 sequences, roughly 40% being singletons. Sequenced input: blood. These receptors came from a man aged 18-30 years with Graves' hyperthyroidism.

CDR3 region: CASSHGGETEAFF. CDR3 nucleotide sequence: TGTGCCAGCAGCCACGGTGGAGAGACTGAAGCTTTCTTT. The V call is TRBV5-6, the J call TRBJ1-1; D is uncertain. The CDR3 covers 13 residues. Trimming took 4 bases from V and 5 from J, leaving 12 bases between them. CDR1 is SGHDT and CDR2 is YYEEEE in the germline V gene.

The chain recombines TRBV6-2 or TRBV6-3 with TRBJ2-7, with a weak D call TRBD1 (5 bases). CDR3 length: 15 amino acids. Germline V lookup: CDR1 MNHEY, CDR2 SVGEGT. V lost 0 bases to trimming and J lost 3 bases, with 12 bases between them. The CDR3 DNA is TGTGCCAGCAGTTACTCGGGGCAAGGGGTCTACGAGCAGTACTTC. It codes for CASSYSGQGVYEQYF.

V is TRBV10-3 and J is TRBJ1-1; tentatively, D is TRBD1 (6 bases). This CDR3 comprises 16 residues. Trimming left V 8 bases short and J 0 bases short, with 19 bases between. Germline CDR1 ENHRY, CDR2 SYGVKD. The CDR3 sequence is CAIGGGLTALNTEAFF. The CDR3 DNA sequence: TGTGCCATCGGGGGGGGGCTGACGGCCTTGAACACTGAAGCTTTCTTT.

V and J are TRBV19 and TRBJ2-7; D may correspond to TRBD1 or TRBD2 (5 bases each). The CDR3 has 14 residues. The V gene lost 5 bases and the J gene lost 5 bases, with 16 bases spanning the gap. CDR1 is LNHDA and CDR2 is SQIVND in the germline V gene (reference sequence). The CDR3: CASSGGVPSNEQYF. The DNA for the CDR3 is TGTGCCAGTAGTGGGGGTGTTCCTTCCAACGAGCAGTACTTC.

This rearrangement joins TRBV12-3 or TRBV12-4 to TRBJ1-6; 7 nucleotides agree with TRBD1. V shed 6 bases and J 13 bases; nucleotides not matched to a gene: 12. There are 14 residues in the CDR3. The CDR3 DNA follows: TGTGCCAGCAGCCTGGGACAGCCCCTCTCCCCCCTCCACTTT. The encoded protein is CASSLGQPLSPLHF.

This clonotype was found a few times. The CDR3 sequence: CASSPFRGGELFF. The CDR3 bases are TGTGCCAGCAGCCCCTTTCGCGGCGGGGAGCTGTTTTTT. The rearrangement joins TRBV14 to TRBJ2-2, with D uncertain. This CDR3 is 13 amino acids long. Trimming shortened V by 4 bases and J by 7 bases, and 10 bases separated the two germline ends. CDR1 is SGHDN, CDR2 FVKESK, per germline.

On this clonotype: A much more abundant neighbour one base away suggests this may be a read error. CDR3 loop: CSAAQWADPTDGYTF. The DNA of the CDR3 is TGCAGTGCCGCACAGTGGGCGGATCCTACGGATGGCTACACCTTC. This chain joins TRBV20-1 and TRBJ1-2; no definite D call. The length of the CDR3 is 15 residues. Trimming removed 6 bases from V and 6 bases from J, with 23 bases in between. Germline CDR1 DFQATT, CDR2 SNEGSKA (reference sequence).

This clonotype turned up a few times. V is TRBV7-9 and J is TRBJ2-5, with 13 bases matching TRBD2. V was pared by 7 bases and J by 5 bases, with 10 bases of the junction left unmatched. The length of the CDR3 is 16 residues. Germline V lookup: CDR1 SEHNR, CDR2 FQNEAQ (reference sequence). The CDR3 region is CASTLLAGGLTETQYF. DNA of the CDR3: TGTGCCAGCACCCTACTAGCGGGGGGGCTGACGGAGACCCAGTACTTC.

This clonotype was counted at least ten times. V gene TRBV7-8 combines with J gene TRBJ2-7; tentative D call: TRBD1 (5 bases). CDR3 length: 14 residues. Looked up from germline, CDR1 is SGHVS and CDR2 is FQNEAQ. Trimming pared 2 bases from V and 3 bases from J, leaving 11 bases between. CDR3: CASSLTGADYEQYF. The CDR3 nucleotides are TGTGCCAGCAGCTTAACAGGAGCCGACTACGAGCAGTACTTC.